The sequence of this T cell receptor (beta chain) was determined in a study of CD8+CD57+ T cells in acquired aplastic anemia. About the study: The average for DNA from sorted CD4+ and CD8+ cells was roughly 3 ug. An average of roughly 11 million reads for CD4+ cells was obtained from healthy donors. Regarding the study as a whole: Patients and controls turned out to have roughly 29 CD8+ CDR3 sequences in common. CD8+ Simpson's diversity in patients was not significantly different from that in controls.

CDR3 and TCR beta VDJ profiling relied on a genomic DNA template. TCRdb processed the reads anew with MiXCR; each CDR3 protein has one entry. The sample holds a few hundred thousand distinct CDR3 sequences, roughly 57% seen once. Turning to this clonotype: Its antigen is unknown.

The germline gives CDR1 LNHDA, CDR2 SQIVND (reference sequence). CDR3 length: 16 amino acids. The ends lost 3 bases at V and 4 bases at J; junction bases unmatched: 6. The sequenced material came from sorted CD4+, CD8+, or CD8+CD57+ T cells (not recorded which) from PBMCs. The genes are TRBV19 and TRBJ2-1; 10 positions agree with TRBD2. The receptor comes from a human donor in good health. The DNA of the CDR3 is TGTGCCAGTAGTATGAGTAGCGGGGGGTTTTACAATGAGCAGTTCTTC. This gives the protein CASSMSSGGFYNEQFF.